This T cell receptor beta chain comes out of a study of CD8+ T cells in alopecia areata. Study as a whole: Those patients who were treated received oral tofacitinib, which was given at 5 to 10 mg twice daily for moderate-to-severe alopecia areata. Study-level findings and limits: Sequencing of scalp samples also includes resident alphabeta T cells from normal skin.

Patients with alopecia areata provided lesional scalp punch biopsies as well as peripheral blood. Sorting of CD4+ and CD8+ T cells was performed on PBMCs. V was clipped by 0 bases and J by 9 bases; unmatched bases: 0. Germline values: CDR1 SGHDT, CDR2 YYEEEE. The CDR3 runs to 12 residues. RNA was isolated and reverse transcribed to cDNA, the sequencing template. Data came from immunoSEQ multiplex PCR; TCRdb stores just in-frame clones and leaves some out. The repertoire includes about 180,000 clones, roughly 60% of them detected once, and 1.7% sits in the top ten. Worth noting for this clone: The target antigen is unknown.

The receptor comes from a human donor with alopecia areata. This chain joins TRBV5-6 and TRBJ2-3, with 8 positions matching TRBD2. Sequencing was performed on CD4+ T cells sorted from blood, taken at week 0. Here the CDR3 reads CASSLGLATQYF. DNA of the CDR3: TGTGCCAGCAGCTTGGGACTAGCGACGCAGTATTTT.